Given below is one T cell receptor (beta chain) in context. Its antigen is still unknown. This specimen belongs to a study of T cell repertoires in cytomegalovirus infection. Overall study context: Peptides in the study included HLA-C-restricted and HLA-B-restricted CMV epitopes. The public TCR beta signatures pointed to both CMV infection and matching HLA type. Study results and limitations: Within the response measured ex vivo, HLA-C-restricted CMV-specific TCR beta clonotypes were dominant. Accumulated public TCR beta family frequency recognized individuals carrying CMV together with the relevant HLA.

CDR3 length: 14 amino acids. Germline V gives CDR1 LNHDA, CDR2 SQIVND (reference sequence). V dropped 0 bases and J dropped 7 bases, with 13 bases sitting between them. TCRdb used MiXCR to reprocess the reads, holding one entry per CDR3 protein. The repertoire holds roughly 90,000 distinct CDR3 sequences, with 20% to 30% as singletons. The sample in question was CD8+ T cells from cultured PBMCs, obtained from culture after CMV antigen stimulation. This clonotype was obtained from a human donor in good health (CMV status not recorded). Some clones in this sample may be carry-over from other donors' samples. The rearrangement uses TRBV19 and TRBJ2-7; D possibly uses TRBD1 or TRBD2 (6 bases each). CDR3 DNA sequence: TGTGCCAGTAGTATAGAGTCGACAGGAGGGGAGCAGTACTTC. Residues: CASSIESTGGEQYF.